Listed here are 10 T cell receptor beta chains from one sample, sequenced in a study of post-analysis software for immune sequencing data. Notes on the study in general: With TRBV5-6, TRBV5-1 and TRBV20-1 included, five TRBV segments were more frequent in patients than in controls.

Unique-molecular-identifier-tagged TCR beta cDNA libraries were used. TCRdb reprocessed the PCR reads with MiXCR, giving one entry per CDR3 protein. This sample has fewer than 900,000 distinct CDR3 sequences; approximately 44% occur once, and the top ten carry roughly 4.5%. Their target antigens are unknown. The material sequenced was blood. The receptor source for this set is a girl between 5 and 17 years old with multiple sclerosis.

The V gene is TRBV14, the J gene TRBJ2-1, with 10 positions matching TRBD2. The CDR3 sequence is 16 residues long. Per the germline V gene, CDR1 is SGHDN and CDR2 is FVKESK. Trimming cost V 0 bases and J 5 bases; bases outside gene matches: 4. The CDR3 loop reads CASSQDFGLADNEQFF. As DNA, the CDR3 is TGTGCCAGCAGCCAAGATTTCGGACTAGCGGACAATGAGCAGTTCTTC. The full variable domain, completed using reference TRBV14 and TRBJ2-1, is EAGVTQFPSHSVIEKGQTVTLRCDPISGHDNLYWYRRVMGKEIKFLLHFVKESKQDESGMPNNRFLAERTGGTYSTLKVQPAELEDSGVYFCASSQDFGLADNEQFFGPGTRLTVL.

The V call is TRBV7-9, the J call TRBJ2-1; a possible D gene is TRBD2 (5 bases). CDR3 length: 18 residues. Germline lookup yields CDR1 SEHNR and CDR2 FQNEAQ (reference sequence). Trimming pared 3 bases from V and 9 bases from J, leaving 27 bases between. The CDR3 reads CASSFILGESLRAIEQFF. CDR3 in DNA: TGTGCCAGCAGCTTTATTCTCGGCGAAAGCCTGAGGGCCATTGAGCAGTTCTTC.

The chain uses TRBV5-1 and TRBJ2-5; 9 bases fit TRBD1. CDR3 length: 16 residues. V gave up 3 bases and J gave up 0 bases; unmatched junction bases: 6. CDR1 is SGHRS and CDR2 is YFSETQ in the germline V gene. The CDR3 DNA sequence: TGCGCCAGCAGCTCTCTCGGGACAGGGTACCAAGAGACCCAGTACTTC. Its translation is CASSSLGTGYQETQYF.

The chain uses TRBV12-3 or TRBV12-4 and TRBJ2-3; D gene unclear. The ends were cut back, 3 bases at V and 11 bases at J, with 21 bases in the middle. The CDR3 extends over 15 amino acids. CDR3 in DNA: TGTGCCAGCAGTTTCCGCCGCCTGAGCACAGATGTGCAGTATTTT. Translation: CASSFRRLSTDVQYF.

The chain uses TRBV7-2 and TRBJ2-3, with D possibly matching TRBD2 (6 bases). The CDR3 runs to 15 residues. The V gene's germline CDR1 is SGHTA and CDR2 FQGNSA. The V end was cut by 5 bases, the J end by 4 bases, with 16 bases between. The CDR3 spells CASSPPGLNADTQYF. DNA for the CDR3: TGTGCCAGCAGCCCGCCGGGACTTAACGCAGATACGCAGTATTTT. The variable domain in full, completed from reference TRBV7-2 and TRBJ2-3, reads GAGVSQSPSNKVTEKGKDVELRCDPISGHTALYWYRQSLGQGLEFLIYFQGNSAPDKSGLPSDRFSAERTGGSVSTLTIQRTQQEDSAVYLCASSPPGLNADTQYFGPGTRLTVL.

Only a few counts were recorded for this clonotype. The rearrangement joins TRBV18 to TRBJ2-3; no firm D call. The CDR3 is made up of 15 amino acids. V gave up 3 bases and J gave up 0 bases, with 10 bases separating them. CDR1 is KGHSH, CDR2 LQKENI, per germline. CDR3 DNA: TGTGCCAGCTCACCGACCACAGCTAGCACAGATACGCAGTATTTT. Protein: CASSPTTASTDTQYF.

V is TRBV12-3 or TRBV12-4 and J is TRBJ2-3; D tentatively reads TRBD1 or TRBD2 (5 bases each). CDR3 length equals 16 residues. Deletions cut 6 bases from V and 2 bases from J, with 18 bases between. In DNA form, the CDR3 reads TGTGCCAGCAGGGGGACCAAGACAACCAACACAGATACGCAGTATTTT. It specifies CASRGTKTTNTDTQYF.

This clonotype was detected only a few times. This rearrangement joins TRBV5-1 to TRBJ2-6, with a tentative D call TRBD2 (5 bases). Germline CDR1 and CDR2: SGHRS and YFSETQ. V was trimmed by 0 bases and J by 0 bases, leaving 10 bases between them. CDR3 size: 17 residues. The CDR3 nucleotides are TGCGCCAGCAGCTTGGGGACTCCCATCTCTGGGGCCAACGTCCTGACTTTC. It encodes CASSLGTPISGANVLTF.

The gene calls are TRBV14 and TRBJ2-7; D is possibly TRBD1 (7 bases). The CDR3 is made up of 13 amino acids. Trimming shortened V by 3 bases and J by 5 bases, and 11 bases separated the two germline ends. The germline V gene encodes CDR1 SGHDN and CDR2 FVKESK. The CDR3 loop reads CASSHQGGNEQYF. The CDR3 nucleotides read TGTGCCAGCAGCCATCAGGGGGGAAACGAGCAGTACTTC.

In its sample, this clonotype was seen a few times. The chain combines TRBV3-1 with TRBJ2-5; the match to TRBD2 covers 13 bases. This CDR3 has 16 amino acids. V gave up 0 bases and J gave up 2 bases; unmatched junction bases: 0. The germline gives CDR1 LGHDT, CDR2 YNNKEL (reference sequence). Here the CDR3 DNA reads TGTGCCAGCAGCCAAGAGGGACTAGCGGGACAAGAGACCCAGTACTTC. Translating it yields CASSQEGLAGQETQYF.